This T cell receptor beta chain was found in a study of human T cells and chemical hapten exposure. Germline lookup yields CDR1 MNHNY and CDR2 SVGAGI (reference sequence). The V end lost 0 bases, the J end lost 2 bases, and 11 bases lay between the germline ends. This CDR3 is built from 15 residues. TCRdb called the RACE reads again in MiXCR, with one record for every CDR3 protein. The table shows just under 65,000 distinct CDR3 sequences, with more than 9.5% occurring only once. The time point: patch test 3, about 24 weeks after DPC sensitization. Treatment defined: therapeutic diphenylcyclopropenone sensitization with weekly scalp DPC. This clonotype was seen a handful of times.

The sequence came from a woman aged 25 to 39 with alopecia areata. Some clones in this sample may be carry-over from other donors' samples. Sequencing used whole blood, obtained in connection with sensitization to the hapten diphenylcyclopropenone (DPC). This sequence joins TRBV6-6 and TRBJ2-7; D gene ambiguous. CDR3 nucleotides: TGTGCCAGCAGTTACTCGCCAATAACCCCCTACGAGCAGTACTTC. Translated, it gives CASSYSPITPYEQYF.